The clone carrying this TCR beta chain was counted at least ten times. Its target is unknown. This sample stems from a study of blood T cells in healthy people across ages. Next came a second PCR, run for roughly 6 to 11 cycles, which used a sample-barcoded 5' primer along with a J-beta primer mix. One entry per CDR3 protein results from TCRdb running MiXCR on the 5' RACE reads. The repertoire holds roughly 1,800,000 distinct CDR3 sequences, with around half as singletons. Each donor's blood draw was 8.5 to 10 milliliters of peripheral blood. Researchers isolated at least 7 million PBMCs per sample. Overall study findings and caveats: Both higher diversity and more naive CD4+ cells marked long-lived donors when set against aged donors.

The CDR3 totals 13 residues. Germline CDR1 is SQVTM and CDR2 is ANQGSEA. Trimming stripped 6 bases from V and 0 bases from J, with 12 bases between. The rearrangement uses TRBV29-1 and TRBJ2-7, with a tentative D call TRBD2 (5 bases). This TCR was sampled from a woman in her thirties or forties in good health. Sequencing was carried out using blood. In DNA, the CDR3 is TGCAGCGTCTCCGGACTGTCCTCCTACGAGCAGTACTTC. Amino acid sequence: CSVSGLSSYEQYF.